This TCR beta chain was observed in a study of CD4 T cells in relation to SARS-CoV-2 and coronaviruses. The germline CDR1 and CDR2 sequences are MNHEY and SMNVEV (reference sequence). The CDR3 loop spans 15 amino acids. Trimming at V came to 0 bases and at J to 5 bases, leaving 2 bases not matched to a gene. Unexposed donor CD4+ T cells date from about 2011-2018, before the COVID-19 pandemic. Using immunoSEQ multiplex PCR, the repertoire was profiled, and TCRdb retains in-frame clones only, with some absent. The profile covers roughly 57,000 clones, with 86% appearing a single time and roughly 1.4% taken by the ten largest.

The chain carries TRBV27 and TRBJ1-4; TRBD1 agrees at 8 bases. The receptor was derived from a human donor in good health. Material for sequencing was memory CD4+ T cells from PBMCs. The CDR3 region has the DNA TGTGCCAGCAGTTTATCGACAGGGGTGAATGAAAAACTGTTTTTT. Translation: CASSLSTGVNEKLFF.